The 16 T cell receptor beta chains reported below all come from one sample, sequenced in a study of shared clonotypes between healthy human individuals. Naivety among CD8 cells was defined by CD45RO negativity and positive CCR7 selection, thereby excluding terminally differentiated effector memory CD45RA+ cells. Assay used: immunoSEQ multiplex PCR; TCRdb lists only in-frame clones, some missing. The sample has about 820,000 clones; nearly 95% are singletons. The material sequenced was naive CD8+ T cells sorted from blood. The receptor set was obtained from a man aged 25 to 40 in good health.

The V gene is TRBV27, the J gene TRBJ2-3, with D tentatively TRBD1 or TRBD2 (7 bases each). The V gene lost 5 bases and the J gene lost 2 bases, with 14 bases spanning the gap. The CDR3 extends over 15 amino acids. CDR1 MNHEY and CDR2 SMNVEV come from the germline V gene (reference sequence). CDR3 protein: CASSPRGGSTDTQYF. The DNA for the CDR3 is TGTGCCAGCAGTCCCAGGGGGGGGTCCACAGATACGCAGTATTTT.

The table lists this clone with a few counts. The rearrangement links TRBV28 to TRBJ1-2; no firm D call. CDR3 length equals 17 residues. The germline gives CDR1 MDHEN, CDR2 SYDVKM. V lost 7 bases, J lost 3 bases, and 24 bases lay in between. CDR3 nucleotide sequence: TGTGCCAGCACCCCAAGGGCTCCGGGCCTAGTACACTATGGCTACACCTTC. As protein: CASTPRAPGLVHYGYTF.

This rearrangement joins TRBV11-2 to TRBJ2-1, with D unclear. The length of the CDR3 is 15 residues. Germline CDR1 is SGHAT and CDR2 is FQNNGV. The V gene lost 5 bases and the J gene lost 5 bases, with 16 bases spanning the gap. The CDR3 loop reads CASSQFRRADNEQFF. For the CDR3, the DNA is TGTGCCAGCAGCCAGTTTCGGCGAGCTGACAATGAGCAGTTCTTC.

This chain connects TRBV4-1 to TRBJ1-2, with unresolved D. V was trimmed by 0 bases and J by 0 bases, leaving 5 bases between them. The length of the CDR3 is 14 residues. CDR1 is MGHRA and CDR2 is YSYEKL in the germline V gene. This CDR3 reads CASSQEAANYGYTF. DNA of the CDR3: TGCGCCAGCAGCCAAGAAGCGGCTAACTATGGCTACACCTTC.

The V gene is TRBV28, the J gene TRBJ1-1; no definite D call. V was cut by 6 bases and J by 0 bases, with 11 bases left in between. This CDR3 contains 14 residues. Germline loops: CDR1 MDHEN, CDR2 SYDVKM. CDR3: CASRDRRVNTEAFF. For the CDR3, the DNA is TGTGCCAGCAGGGACCGACGAGTGAACACTGAAGCTTTCTTT.

For the CDR3, the DNA is TGCGCCAGCAGCCCTCTAGGGCCTAGCGGAACAGATACGCAGTATTTT. Translating it yields CASSPLGPSGTDTQYF. The chain employs TRBV5-1 and TRBJ2-3, with 7 bases identical to TRBD2. V lost 4 bases, J lost 3 bases, and 11 bases stayed unmatched. CDR3 length equals 16 residues. Looked up from germline, CDR1 is SGHRS and CDR2 is YFSETQ.

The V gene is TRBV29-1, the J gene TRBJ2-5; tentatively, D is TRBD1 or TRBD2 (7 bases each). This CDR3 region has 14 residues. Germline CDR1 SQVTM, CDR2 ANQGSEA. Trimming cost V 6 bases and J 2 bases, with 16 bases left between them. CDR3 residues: CSVEQGEGQETQYF. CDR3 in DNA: TGCAGCGTGGAGCAGGGGGAGGGTCAAGAGACCCAGTACTTC.

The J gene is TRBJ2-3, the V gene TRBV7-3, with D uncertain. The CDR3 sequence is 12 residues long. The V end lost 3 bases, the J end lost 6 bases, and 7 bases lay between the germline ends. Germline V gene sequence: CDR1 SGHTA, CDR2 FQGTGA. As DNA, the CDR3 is TGTGCCAGCAGCTTCGGACGGGATACGCAGTATTTT. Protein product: CASSFGRDTQYF.

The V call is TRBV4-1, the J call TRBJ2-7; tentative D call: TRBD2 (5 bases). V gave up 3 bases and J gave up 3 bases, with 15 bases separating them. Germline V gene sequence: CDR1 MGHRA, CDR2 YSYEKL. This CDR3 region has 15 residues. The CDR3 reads CASSQDPDEGYEQYF. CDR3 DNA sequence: TGCGCCAGCAGCCAGGACCCTGATGAGGGCTACGAGCAGTACTTC.

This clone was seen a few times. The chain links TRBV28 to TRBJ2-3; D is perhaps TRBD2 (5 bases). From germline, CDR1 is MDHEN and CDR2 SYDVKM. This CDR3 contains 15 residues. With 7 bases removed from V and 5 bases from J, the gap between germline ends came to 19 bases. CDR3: CASMTRRGPQDTQYF. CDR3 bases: TGTGCCAGCATGACGAGAAGAGGGCCGCAAGATACGCAGTATTTT.

Written as DNA, the CDR3 is TGTGCCAGCAGGGAACGACAGGGGGCTATCACAGATACGCAGTATTTT. Translating it yields CASRERQGAITDTQYF. The chain recombines TRBV6-1 with TRBJ2-3; the match to TRBD1 covers 10 bases. From germline, CDR1 is MNHNS and CDR2 SASEGT. This CDR3 has 16 amino acids. The ends lost 6 bases at V and 2 bases at J; junction bases unmatched: 8.

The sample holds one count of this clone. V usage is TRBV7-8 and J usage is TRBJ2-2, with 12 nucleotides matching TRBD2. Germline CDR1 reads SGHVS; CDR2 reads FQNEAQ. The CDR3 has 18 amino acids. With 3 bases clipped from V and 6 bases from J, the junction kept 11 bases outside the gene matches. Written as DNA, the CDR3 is TGTGCCAGCAGCTTCCCCAGGACGACTAGCGGGAGCTCCGGGGAGCTGTTTTTT. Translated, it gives CASSFPRTTSGSSGELFF.

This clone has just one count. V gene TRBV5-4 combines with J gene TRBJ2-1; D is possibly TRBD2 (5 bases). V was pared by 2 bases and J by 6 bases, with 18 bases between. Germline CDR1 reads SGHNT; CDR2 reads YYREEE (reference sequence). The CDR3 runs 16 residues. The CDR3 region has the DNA TGTGCCAGCAGCTTCCGGACTCGGCCCACCTTCAATGAGCAGTTCTTC. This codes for CASSFRTRPTFNEQFF.

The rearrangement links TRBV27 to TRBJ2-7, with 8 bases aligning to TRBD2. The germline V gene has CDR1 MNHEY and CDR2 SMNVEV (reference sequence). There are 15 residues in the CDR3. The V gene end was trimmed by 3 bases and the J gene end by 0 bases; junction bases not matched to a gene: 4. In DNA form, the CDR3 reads TGTGCCAGCAGTTTTTCGGGGGGGGGCTCCTACGAGCAGTACTTC. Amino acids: CASSFSGGGSYEQYF.

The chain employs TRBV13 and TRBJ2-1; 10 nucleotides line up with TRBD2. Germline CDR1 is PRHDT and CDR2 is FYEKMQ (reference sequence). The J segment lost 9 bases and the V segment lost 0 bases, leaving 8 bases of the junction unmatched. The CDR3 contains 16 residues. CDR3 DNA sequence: TGTGCCAGCAGCTTAGGACTAGCGGGATCCGACGGTGAGCAGTTCTTC. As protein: CASSLGLAGSDGEQFF.

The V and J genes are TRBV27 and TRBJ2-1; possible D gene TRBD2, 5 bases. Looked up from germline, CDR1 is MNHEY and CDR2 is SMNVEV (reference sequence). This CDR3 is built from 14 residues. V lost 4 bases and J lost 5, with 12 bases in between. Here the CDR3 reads CASSWVANNNEQFF. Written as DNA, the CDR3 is TGTGCCAGCAGTTGGGTAGCGAACAACAATGAGCAGTTCTTC.